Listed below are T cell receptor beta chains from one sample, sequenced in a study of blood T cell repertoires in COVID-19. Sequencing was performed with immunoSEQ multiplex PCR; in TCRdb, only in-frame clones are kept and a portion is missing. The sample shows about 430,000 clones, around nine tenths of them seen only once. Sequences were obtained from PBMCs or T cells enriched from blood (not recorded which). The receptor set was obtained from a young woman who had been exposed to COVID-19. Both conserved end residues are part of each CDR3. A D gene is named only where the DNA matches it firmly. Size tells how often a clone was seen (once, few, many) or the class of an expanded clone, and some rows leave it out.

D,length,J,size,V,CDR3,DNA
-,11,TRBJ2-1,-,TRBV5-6,CASGLWNEQFF,TGTGCCAGCGGCCTTTGGAATGAGCAGTTCTTC
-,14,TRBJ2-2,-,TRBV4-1,CASRPGSATGELFF,TGCGCCAGCAGACCCGGGTCCGCCACCGGGGAGCTGTTTTTT
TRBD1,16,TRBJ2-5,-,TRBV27,CASSPPSGQGGETQYF,TGTGCCAGCAGCCCGCCTTCGGGACAGGGAGGAGAGACCCAGTACTTC
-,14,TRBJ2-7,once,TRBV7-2,CASSFAGTNYEQYF,TGTGCCAGCAGCTTTGCCGGGACAAACTACGAGCAGTACTTC
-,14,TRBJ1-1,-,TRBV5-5,CASSLNSGNTEAFF,TGTGCCAGCAGCTTGAACTCGGGTAACACTGAAGCTTTCTTT
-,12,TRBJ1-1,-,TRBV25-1,CASSEFGPEAFF,TGTGCCAGCAGTGAATTTGGGCCTGAAGCTTTCTTT
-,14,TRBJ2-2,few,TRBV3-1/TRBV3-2,CASSQGTNTGELFF,TGTGCCAGCAGCCAAGGAACTAACACCGGGGAGCTGTTTTTT
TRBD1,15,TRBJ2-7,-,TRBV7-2,CASSLYDRDGDEQYF,TGTGCCAGCAGCTTATATGACAGGGATGGGGACGAGCAGTACTTC
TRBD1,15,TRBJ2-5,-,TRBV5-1,CASSLGQGAGETQYF,TGCGCCAGCAGCTTGGGACAGGGGGCTGGAGAGACCCAGTACTTC
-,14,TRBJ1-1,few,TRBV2,CARAVSSADTEAFF,TGTGCCAGGGCAGTTTCCTCAGCGGACACTGAAGCTTTCTTT
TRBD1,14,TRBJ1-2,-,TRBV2,CASSAGQGNYGYTF,TGTGCCAGCAGCGCGGGACAGGGAAACTATGGCTACACCTTC
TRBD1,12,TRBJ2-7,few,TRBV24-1,CARTGGPYEQYF,TGTGCCAGAACAGGGGGCCCCTACGAGCAGTACTTC
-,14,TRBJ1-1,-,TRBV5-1,CASSFELSDTEAFF,TGCGCCAGCAGCTTCGAGTTGAGTGACACTGAAGCTTTCTTT
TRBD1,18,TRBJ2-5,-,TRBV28,CASTTLGERTGGFATQYF,TGTGCCAGCACCACGTTGGGCGAGAGGACAGGGGGTTTCGCGACCCAGTACTTC
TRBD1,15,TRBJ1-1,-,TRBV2,CASSAGQGINTEAFF,TGTGCCAGCAGTGCGGGACAGGGGATTAACACTGAAGCTTTCTTT
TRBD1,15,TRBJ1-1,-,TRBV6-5,CASSYDRGSNTEAFF,TGTGCCAGCAGTTATGACAGGGGGTCGAACACTGAAGCTTTCTTT
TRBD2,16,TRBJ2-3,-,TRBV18,CASSPLRLAGTDTQYF,TGTGCCAGCTCACCACTTAGACTAGCGGGGACAGATACGCAGTATTTT
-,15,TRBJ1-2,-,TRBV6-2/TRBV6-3,CASSYTDRRNYGYTF,TGTGCCAGCAGTTACACGGACAGAAGAAACTATGGCTACACCTTC
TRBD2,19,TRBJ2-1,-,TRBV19,CASSIGQASGTVQYNEQFF,TGTGCCAGTAGTATAGGCCAGGCTAGCGGGACCGTACAGTACAATGAGCAGTTCTTC
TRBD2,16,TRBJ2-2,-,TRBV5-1,CASSYTPGLATGELFF,TGCGCCAGCAGCTACACGCCCGGACTAGCGACCGGGGAGCTGTTTTTT
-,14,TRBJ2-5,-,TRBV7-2,CASSSDGGWETQYF,TGTGCCAGCAGCTCCGATGGGGGGTGGGAGACCCAGTACTTC
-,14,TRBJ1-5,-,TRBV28,CASSLRGLYQPQHF,TGTGCCAGCAGTTTAAGGGGGTTATATCAGCCCCAGCATTTT
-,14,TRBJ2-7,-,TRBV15,CATSDGGRAYEQYF,TGTGCCACCAGTGATGGGGGCAGGGCCTACGAGCAGTACTTC
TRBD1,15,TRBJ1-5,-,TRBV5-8,CASSWTGYSNQPQHF,TGTGCCAGCAGCTGGACAGGGTATAGCAATCAGCCCCAGCATTTT
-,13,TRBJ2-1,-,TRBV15,CATSVRTGSEQFF,TGTGCCACCAGCGTTAGAACAGGTTCGGAGCAGTTCTTC
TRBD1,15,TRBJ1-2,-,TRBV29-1,CSARDRGPNPYGYTF,TGCAGCGCTCGGGACAGGGGCCCTAACCCCTATGGCTACACCTTC
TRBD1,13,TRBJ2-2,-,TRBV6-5,CASSHRGNGELFF,TGTGCCAGCAGTCACAGGGGGAACGGGGAGCTGTTTTTT
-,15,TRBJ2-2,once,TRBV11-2,CASSFVLASTGELFF,TGTGCCAGCAGCTTTGTCCTTGCCAGCACCGGGGAGCTGTTTTTT
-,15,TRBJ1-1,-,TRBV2,CASSEAQGVNTEAFF,TGTGCCAGCAGTGAAGCGCAAGGGGTTAACACTGAAGCTTTCTTT
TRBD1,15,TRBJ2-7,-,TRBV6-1,CASSEAGTGKGEQYF,TGTGCCAGCAGTGAAGCTGGGACAGGAAAAGGGGAGCAGTACTTC
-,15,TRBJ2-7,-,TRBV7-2,CASSLVGGEAYEQYF,TGTGCCAGCAGCTTAGTCGGAGGGGAGGCCTACGAGCAGTACTTC
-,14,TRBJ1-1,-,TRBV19,CASFPREGNTEAFF,TGTGCCAGTTTCCCCCGCGAGGGAAACACTGAAGCTTTCTTT
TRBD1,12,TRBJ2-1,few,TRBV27,CASSSTGQRHFF,TGTGCCAGCAGTTCGACAGGGCAGAGGCACTTCTTC
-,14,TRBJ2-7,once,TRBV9,CASSTGHSSYEQYF,TGTGCCAGCAGCACAGGGCATAGCTCCTACGAGCAGTACTTC
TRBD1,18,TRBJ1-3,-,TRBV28,CASSLLRTGQSSGNTIYF,TGTGCCAGCAGTTTATTGAGGACGGGACAGAGCTCTGGAAACACCATATATTTT
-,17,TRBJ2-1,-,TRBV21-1,CASSKDVGGTTSDEQFF,TGTGCCAGCAGCAAAGACGTCGGAGGGACTACAAGTGATGAGCAGTTCTTC